This is a list of T cell receptor beta chains from one sample in a study of OX40 agonist ivuxolimab in advanced cancers. TCRdb keeps only in-frame clones here, not all; method: immunoSEQ multiplex PCR. Of tens of thousands of clones in the sample, about 85% were seen once. Here the sequenced sample was CD4+ or CD8+ T cells sorted from blood, taken in a trial of the OX40 agonist ivuxolimab. These receptor sequences come from an adult with an advanced solid tumor such as melanoma, head and neck, liver or kidney cancer. Each CDR3 is given with its conserved first and last residue. The order of the fields is CDR3 DNA, CDR3 protein, J gene, clone size, D gene, V gene. D genes are given only for firm matches. Not all rows give a size; the values are once, few, many and, for expanded clones, a class.

cdr3_nt: TGCGCCAGCAGCTCTGGGGGCGCTGAAGCTTTCTTT
cdr3_aa: CASSSGGAEAFF
j_call: TRBJ1-1
clone_size: once
d_call: -
v_call: TRBV5-1

cdr3_nt: TGTGCCAGCAGCTTACGACAGGGGGGGACCCAGTACTTC
cdr3_aa: CASSLRQGGTQYF
j_call: TRBJ2-5
clone_size: -
d_call: TRBD1
v_call: TRBV5-4

cdr3_nt: TGCAGCGTATGGGGGGGCGGTGAGCAGTTCTTC
cdr3_aa: CSVWGGGEQFF
j_call: TRBJ2-1
clone_size: -
d_call: -
v_call: TRBV29-1

cdr3_nt: TGTGCCAGCAGCTTAGATGGGGGGGAGCTGTTTTTT
cdr3_aa: CASSLDGGELFF
j_call: TRBJ2-2
clone_size: -
d_call: -
v_call: TRBV11-2

cdr3_nt: TGTGCCAGCAGTGATAGGACAGGGGTCGTTGGGGCCAACGTCCTGACTTTC
cdr3_aa: CASSDRTGVVGANVLTF
j_call: TRBJ2-6
clone_size: -
d_call: TRBD1
v_call: TRBV6-1

cdr3_nt: TGTGCCAGTAGCCAACTAGCGGGAGGTGTAAATGAGCAGTTCTTC
cdr3_aa: CASSQLAGGVNEQFF
j_call: TRBJ2-1
clone_size: -
d_call: TRBD2
v_call: TRBV19

cdr3_nt: TGTGCCAGCAGCGTAGGTTGGGAGGCGAACACTGAAGCTTTCTTT
cdr3_aa: CASSVGWEANTEAFF
j_call: TRBJ1-1
clone_size: few
d_call: -
v_call: TRBV9

cdr3_nt: TGTGCCAGCAGCTTAGGGCTAGCGGATGGAAATGAGCAGTTCTTC
cdr3_aa: CASSLGLADGNEQFF
j_call: TRBJ2-1
clone_size: -
d_call: TRBD2
v_call: TRBV11-2

cdr3_nt: TGTGCCTGGAGTGGACAGGGCAACACTGAAGCTTTCTTT
cdr3_aa: CAWSGQGNTEAFF
j_call: TRBJ1-1
clone_size: few
d_call: TRBD1
v_call: TRBV30

cdr3_nt: TGTGCCAGCAGTTACTCGGCTAGCGGGAAGGATGAGCAGTTCTTC
cdr3_aa: CASSYSASGKDEQFF
j_call: TRBJ2-1
clone_size: -
d_call: TRBD2
v_call: TRBV6-6

cdr3_nt: TGCGCCAGCAGCCTTCGGACAGGGGTCGAGCAGTACTTC
cdr3_aa: CASSLRTGVEQYF
j_call: TRBJ2-7
clone_size: -
d_call: TRBD1
v_call: TRBV5-1

cdr3_nt: TGTGCCATCAGTGATCCCGGGACAGGGGGTTCTGGAAACACCATATATTTT
cdr3_aa: CAISDPGTGGSGNTIYF
j_call: TRBJ1-3
clone_size: -
d_call: TRBD1
v_call: TRBV10-3

cdr3_nt: TGTGCCAGCCGACACGGACAGGGCACTGAAGCTTTCTTT
cdr3_aa: CASRHGQGTEAFF
j_call: TRBJ1-1
clone_size: -
d_call: TRBD1
v_call: TRBV11-1

cdr3_nt: TGTGCCAGTAGTATATCAGGGGGCCATGCTTTCTTT
cdr3_aa: CASSISGGHAFF
j_call: TRBJ1-1
clone_size: once
d_call: TRBD1
v_call: TRBV19

cdr3_nt: TGTGCCAGCAGTTACTCGGGAGCGAATGAGCAGTTCTTC
cdr3_aa: CASSYSGANEQFF
j_call: TRBJ2-1
clone_size: once
d_call: -
v_call: TRBV6-5

cdr3_nt: TGTGCCAGCAGTGAGGAATCCGGGGGCCCGGAGACCCAGTACTTC
cdr3_aa: CASSEESGGPETQYF
j_call: TRBJ2-5
clone_size: -
d_call: -
v_call: TRBV2

cdr3_nt: TGTGCCAGTAGTCCCCGCTTGGCCGGGTACGAGACCCAGTACTTC
cdr3_aa: CASSPRLAGYETQYF
j_call: TRBJ2-5
clone_size: -
d_call: -
v_call: TRBV19

cdr3_nt: TGCGCCAGCAGCTTGGGTTCTAATTCACCCCTCCACTTT
cdr3_aa: CASSLGSNSPLHF
j_call: TRBJ1-6
clone_size: -
d_call: -
v_call: TRBV5-1

cdr3_nt: TGTGCCACCAATCTACGAAGGGTTTCGGAGACCCAGTACTTC
cdr3_aa: CATNLRRVSETQYF
j_call: TRBJ2-5
clone_size: -
d_call: -
v_call: TRBV15

cdr3_nt: TGTGCCAGTAGTTGGGGGACCCTATTTCAGCATCAGCCCCAGCATTTT
cdr3_aa: CASSWGTLFQHQPQHF
j_call: TRBJ1-5
clone_size: -
d_call: -
v_call: TRBV19

cdr3_nt: TGTGCCAGCAGCTCGACTTACACAAGCACAGATACGCAGTATTTT
cdr3_aa: CASSSTYTSTDTQYF
j_call: TRBJ2-3
clone_size: -
d_call: -
v_call: TRBV7-9

cdr3_nt: TGTGCCAGCAGTCCGGACAGGGACGAGCAGTACTTC
cdr3_aa: CASSPDRDEQYF
j_call: TRBJ2-7
clone_size: -
d_call: TRBD1
v_call: TRBV2

cdr3_nt: TGTGCCAGCAGTGATAGGACAGGGGTGTATACGCAGTATTTT
cdr3_aa: CASSDRTGVYTQYF
j_call: TRBJ2-3
clone_size: -
d_call: TRBD1
v_call: TRBV2

cdr3_nt: TGTGCCATCAGTGCCGGACAGGGAGGACAAGAGACCCAGTACTTC
cdr3_aa: CAISAGQGGQETQYF
j_call: TRBJ2-5
clone_size: -
d_call: TRBD1
v_call: TRBV10-3

cdr3_nt: TGTGCCAGTAGTATGTTAGCTGAAGCTTTCTTT
cdr3_aa: CASSMLAEAFF
j_call: TRBJ1-1
clone_size: -
d_call: -
v_call: TRBV19

cdr3_nt: TGTGCCAGCAGCGTAACGTCAGGGCCAGGAAACACCATATATTTT
cdr3_aa: CASSVTSGPGNTIYF
j_call: TRBJ1-3
clone_size: -
d_call: -
v_call: TRBV9

cdr3_nt: TGTGCCAGCAGTTACGAACAGGGGGGCGCCGGGGAGCTGTTTTTT
cdr3_aa: CASSYEQGGAGELFF
j_call: TRBJ2-2
clone_size: -
d_call: TRBD1
v_call: TRBV6-6

cdr3_nt: TGTGCCAGCAGCCCCACTTGGGGGGCTAACAATGAGCAGTTCTTC
cdr3_aa: CASSPTWGANNEQFF
j_call: TRBJ2-1
clone_size: -
d_call: -
v_call: TRBV5-4

cdr3_nt: TGTGCCAGCAGCTACTCCGTCCATCCAACTAATGAAAAACTGTTTTTT
cdr3_aa: CASSYSVHPTNEKLFF
j_call: TRBJ1-4
clone_size: -
d_call: -
v_call: TRBV6-5

cdr3_nt: TGTGCCAGCAGCTTAGCCCCCGGGGGCTATCAGCCCCAGCATTTT
cdr3_aa: CASSLAPGGYQPQHF
j_call: TRBJ1-5
clone_size: -
d_call: -
v_call: TRBV7-9

cdr3_nt: TGTGCCAGCAGTGTCGACAGGGGAGGCGAGCAGTACTTC
cdr3_aa: CASSVDRGGEQYF
j_call: TRBJ2-7
clone_size: -
d_call: TRBD1
v_call: TRBV2

cdr3_nt: TGTGCCAGCTCAAACAGGGAAGACTATGGCTACACCTTC
cdr3_aa: CASSNREDYGYTF
j_call: TRBJ1-2
clone_size: few
d_call: -
v_call: TRBV18

cdr3_nt: TGTGCCAGTAGTATCGGAAGACAGGGTGGAAACACCGGGGAGCTGTTTTTT
cdr3_aa: CASSIGRQGGNTGELFF
j_call: TRBJ2-2
clone_size: -
d_call: TRBD1
v_call: TRBV19

cdr3_nt: TGTGCTAGTGGAGGGTTCGGCTACACCTTC
cdr3_aa: CASGGFGYTF
j_call: TRBJ1-2
clone_size: -
d_call: -
v_call: TRBV12-5

cdr3_nt: TGTGCCAGTAGGGGGACTAGCGGGAGTCTCGAGCAGTTCTTC
cdr3_aa: CASRGTSGSLEQFF
j_call: TRBJ2-1
clone_size: -
d_call: TRBD2
v_call: TRBV19

cdr3_nt: TGTGCCAGCTCATCTACGGGGCAAGGGGGGCCAGATACGCAGTATTTT
cdr3_aa: CASSSTGQGGPDTQYF
j_call: TRBJ2-3
clone_size: -
d_call: -
v_call: TRBV18

cdr3_nt: TGCGCCAGCAGCCTAGGGCTACTAGCGGGGTACAATGAGCAGTTCTTC
cdr3_aa: CASSLGLLAGYNEQFF
j_call: TRBJ2-1
clone_size: -
d_call: TRBD2
v_call: TRBV5-1

cdr3_nt: TGTGCCAGCAGTCAGAGTCCGAACACCGGGGAGCTGTTTTTT
cdr3_aa: CASSQSPNTGELFF
j_call: TRBJ2-2
clone_size: -
d_call: -
v_call: TRBV6-5

cdr3_nt: TGTGCCAGCAGCCCCCGAGAGGGAGAGACCCAGTACTTC
cdr3_aa: CASSPREGETQYF
j_call: TRBJ2-5
clone_size: -
d_call: -
v_call: TRBV11-3

cdr3_nt: TGTGCCAGCAAGGCTGCTGGAAACACCATATATTTT
cdr3_aa: CASKAAGNTIYF
j_call: TRBJ1-3
clone_size: -
d_call: -
v_call: TRBV28

cdr3_nt: TGTGCCACCGGGACTTTGAACACTGAAGCTTTCTTT
cdr3_aa: CATGTLNTEAFF
j_call: TRBJ1-1
clone_size: few
d_call: -
v_call: TRBV2

cdr3_nt: TGTGCCAGCAGTGATATTGGGGGATCCTACAATGAGCAGTTCTTC
cdr3_aa: CASSDIGGSYNEQFF
j_call: TRBJ2-1
clone_size: -
d_call: -
v_call: TRBV2

cdr3_nt: TGCGCCAGCAGCCAAGAGGCCCGTGGAGCTAATGAAAAACTGTTTTTT
cdr3_aa: CASSQEARGANEKLFF
j_call: TRBJ1-4
clone_size: -
d_call: -
v_call: TRBV4-1

cdr3_nt: TGTGCCAGCAGGGGAGATTCCTACGAGCAGTACTTC
cdr3_aa: CASRGDSYEQYF
j_call: TRBJ2-7
clone_size: -
d_call: -
v_call: TRBV2

cdr3_nt: TGTGCCATCAGTGCGGGGCAGGGCAACTCCTACGAGCAGTACTTC
cdr3_aa: CAISAGQGNSYEQYF
j_call: TRBJ2-7
clone_size: -
d_call: -
v_call: TRBV10-3

cdr3_nt: TGCAGTGCTAGTCGGGGTGCTGAAGCTTTCTTT
cdr3_aa: CSASRGAEAFF
j_call: TRBJ1-1
clone_size: -
d_call: -
v_call: TRBV20-1